This is a list of T cell receptor beta chains from one sample in a study of blood T cells in healthy people across ages. A single record per CDR3 protein comes from TCRdb applying MiXCR to the 5' RACE reads. The sample has 1,500,000 or so distinct CDR3 sequences; approximately 59% are singletons. Sequencing input: blood. These receptor sequences come from a man aged 18 to 30 in good health. Each CDR3 is given with its conserved first and last residue. The D gene is left open where the match is weak. Expanded clones get a size class; other rows say once, few or many, or leave the size out.

D gene,V gene,clone size,J gene,CDR3 protein,CDR3 DNA
TRBD2,TRBV29-1,-,TRBJ2-2,CSVAMTSQNTGELFF,TGCAGCGTCGCCATGACTAGCCAGAACACCGGGGAGCTGTTTTTT
-,TRBV11-2,-,TRBJ2-7,CASSFRTDTYEQYF,TGTGCCAGCAGCTTCCGGACAGACACCTACGAGCAGTACTTC
TRBD1,TRBV7-2,-,TRBJ1-3,CASSLVGRGLSGNTIYF,TGTGCCAGCAGCTTAGTGGGCAGGGGGTTATCTGGAAACACCATATATTTT
-,TRBV27,-,TRBJ2-2,CASTSTGELFF,TGTGCCAGCACTTCCACCGGGGAGCTGTTTTTT
-,TRBV27,few,TRBJ2-7,CASSWGGDRPYEQYF,TGTGCCAGCAGTTGGGGGGGGGACAGGCCCTACGAGCAGTACTTC
-,TRBV4-3,-,TRBJ2-5,CASSQERNRAETQYF,TGCGCCAGCAGCCAAGAGAGGAACAGGGCAGAGACCCAGTACTTC
TRBD2,TRBV7-2,few,TRBJ2-1,CASSLAGTSAYNEQFF,TGTGCCAGCAGCTTAGCCGGGACTAGCGCCTACAATGAGCAGTTCTTC
-,TRBV4-1,few,TRBJ2-4,CASSQANLIYTEEQYF,TGCGCCAGCAGCCAAGCGAACCTTATATATACGGAGGAGCAGTACTTC
-,TRBV4-2,-,TRBJ2-6,CASSQPGPHSSGANVLTF,TGTGCCAGCAGCCAACCGGGACCTCATAGCTCTGGGGCCAACGTCCTGACTTTC
-,TRBV6-2/TRBV6-3,-,TRBJ2-1,CASSYSWGSYNEQFF,TGTGCCAGCAGTTACTCCTGGGGTTCCTACAATGAGCAGTTCTTC
TRBD2,TRBV7-2,-,TRBJ2-4,CASSSIGGVVDIQYF,TGTGCCAGCAGCTCAATTGGGGGGGTGGTTGACATTCAGTACTTC
-,TRBV30,-,TRBJ2-7,CAVRVSEQYF,TGTGCCGTCAGGGTTTCCGAGCAGTACTTC
TRBD1,TRBV27,few,TRBJ2-7,CASSLDTGGFNEQYF,TGTGCCAGCAGTTTAGATACAGGGGGATTCAACGAGCAGTACTTC
-,TRBV5-5,-,TRBJ2-3,CASSKLVVPGTDTQYF,TGTGCCAGCAGCAAGCTTGTTGTCCCAGGCACAGATACGCAGTATTTT
-,TRBV18,-,TRBJ2-5,CASSPPTVETQYF,TGTGCCAGCTCACCACCTACAGTCGAGACCCAGTACTTC
-,TRBV29-1,few,TRBJ2-5,CSVSPRLQETQYF,TGCAGCGTTAGTCCCCGCTTGCAAGAGACCCAGTACTTC